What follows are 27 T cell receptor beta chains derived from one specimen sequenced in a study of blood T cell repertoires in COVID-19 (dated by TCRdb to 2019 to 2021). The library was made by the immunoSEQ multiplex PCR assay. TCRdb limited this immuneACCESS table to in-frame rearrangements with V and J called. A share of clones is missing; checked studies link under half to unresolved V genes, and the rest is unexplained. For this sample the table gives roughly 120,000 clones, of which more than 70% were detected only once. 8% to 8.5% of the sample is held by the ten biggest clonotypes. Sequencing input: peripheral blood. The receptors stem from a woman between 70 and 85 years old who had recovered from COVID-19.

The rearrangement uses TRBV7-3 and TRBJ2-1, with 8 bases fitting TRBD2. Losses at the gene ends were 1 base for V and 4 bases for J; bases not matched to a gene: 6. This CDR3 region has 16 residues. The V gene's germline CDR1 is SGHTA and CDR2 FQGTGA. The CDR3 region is CASSLRAGGHYNEQFF. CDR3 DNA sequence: TGTGCCAGCAGCTTAAGGGCGGGGGGCCATTACAATGAGCAGTTCTTC.

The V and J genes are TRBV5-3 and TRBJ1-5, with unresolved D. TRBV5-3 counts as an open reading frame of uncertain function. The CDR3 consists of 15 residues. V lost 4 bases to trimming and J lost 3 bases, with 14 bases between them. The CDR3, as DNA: TGTGCCAGAAGCCCCCCCACAGTTCACAATCAGCCCCAGCATTTT. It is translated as CARSPPTVHNQPQHF.

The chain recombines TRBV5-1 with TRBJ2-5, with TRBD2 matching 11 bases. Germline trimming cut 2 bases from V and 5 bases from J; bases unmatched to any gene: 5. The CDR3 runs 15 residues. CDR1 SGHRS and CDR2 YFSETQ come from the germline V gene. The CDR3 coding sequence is TGCGCCAGCAGCTTCACTAGCGGGAGAGGGGAGACCCAGTACTTC. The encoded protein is CASSFTSGRGETQYF.

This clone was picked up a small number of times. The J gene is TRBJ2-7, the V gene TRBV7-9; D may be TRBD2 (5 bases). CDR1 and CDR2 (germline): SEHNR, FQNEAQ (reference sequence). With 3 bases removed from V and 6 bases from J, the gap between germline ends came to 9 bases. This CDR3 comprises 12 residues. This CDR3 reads CASSFAGAEQYF. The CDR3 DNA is TGTGCCAGCAGCTTCGCGGGTGCCGAGCAGTACTTC.

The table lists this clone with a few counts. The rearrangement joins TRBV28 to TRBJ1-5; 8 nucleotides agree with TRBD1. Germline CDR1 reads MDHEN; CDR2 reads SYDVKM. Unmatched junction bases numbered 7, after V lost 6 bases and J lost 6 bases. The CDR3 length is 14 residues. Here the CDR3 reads CASRPGQELQPQHF. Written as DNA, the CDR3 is TGTGCCAGCAGGCCGGGACAGGAGCTTCAGCCCCAGCATTTT. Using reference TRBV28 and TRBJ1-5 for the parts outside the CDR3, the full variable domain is DVKVTQSSRYLVKRTGEKVFLECVQDMDHENMFWYRQDPGLGLRLIYFSYDVKMKEKGDIPEGYSVSREKKERFSLILESASTNQTSMYLCASRPGQELQPQHFGDGTRLSIL.

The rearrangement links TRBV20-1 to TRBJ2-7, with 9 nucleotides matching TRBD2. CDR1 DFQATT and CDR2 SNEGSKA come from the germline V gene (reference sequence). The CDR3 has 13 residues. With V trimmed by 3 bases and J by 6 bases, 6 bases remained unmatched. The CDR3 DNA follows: TGCAGTGCTAGTCCGGGACTAGCATCCGAGCAGTACTTC. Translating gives CSASPGLASEQYF.

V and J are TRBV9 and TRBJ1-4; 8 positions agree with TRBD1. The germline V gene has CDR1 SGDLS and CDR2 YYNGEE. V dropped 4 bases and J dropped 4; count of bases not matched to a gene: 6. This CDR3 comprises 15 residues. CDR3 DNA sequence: TGTGCCAGCAGCCCCCTAGGACAGGGTAATGAAAAACTGTTTTTT. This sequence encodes CASSPLGQGNEKLFF.

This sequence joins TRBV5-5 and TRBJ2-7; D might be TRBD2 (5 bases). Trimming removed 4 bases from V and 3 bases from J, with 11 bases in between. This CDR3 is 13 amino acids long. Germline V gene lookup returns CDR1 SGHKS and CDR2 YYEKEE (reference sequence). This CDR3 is CASSGGFGYEQYF. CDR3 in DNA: TGTGCCAGCAGCGGAGGATTCGGCTACGAGCAGTACTTC.

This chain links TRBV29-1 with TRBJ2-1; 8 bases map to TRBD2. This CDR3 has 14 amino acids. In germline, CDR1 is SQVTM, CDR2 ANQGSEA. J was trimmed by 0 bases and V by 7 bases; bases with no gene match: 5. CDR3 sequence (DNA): TGCAGCGCCAAGCGGGGGAGCTCCTACAATGAGCAGTTCTTC. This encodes CSAKRGSSYNEQFF.

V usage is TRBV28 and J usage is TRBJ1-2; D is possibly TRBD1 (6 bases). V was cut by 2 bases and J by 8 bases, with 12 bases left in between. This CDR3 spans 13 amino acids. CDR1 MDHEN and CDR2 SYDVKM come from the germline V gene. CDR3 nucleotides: TGTGCCAGCAGTTTAATAGGGGGTAGAGGCTACACCTTC. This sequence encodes CASSLIGGRGYTF.

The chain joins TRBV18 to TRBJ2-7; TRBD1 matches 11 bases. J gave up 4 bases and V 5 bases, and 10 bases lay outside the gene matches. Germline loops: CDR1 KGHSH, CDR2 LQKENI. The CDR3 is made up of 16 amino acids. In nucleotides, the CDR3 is TGTGCCAGCTCAACCGGGCCGGGACAGGGGGTGTACGAGCAGTACTTC. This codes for CASSTGPGQGVYEQYF.

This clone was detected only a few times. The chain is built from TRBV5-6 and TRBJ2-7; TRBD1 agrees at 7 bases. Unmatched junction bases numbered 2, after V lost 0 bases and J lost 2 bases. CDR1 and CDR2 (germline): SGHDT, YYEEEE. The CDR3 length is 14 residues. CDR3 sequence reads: CASSLVQGAYEQYF. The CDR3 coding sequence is TGTGCCAGCAGCTTGGTGCAGGGGGCCTACGAGCAGTACTTC.

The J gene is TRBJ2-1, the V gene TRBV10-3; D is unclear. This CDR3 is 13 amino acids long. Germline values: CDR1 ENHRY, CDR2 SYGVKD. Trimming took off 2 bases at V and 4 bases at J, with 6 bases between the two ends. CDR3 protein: CAISEVTYNEQFF. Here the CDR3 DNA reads TGTGCCATCAGTGAGGTGACATACAATGAGCAGTTCTTC.

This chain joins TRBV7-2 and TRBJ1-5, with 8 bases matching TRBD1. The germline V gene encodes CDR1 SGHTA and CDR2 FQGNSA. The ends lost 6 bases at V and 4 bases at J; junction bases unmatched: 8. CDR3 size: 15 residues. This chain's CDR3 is CASSQGQGGNQPQHF. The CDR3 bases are TGTGCCAGCAGTCAAGGACAGGGCGGAAATCAGCCCCAGCATTTT.

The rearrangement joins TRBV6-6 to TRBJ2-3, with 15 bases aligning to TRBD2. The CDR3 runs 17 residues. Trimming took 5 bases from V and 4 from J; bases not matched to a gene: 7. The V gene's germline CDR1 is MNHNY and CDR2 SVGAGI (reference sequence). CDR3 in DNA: TGTGCCAGCAGTCGGGGGACTAGCGGGAGGAGGTCAGATACGCAGTATTTT. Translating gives CASSRGTSGRRSDTQYF.

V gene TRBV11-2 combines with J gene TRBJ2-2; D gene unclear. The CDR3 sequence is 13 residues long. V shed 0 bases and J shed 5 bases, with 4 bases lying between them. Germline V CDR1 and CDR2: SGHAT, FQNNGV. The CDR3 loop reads CASSLDRTGELFF. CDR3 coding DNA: TGTGCCAGCAGCTTAGATCGGACCGGGGAGCTGTTTTTT.

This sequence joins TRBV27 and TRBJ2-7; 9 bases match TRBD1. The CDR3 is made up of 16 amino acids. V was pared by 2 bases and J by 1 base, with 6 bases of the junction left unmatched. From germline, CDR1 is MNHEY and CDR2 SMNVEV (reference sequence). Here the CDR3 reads CASSLSPGTGSYEQYF. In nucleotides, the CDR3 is TGTGCCAGCAGTTTAAGCCCCGGGACAGGGTCCTACGAGCAGTACTTC.

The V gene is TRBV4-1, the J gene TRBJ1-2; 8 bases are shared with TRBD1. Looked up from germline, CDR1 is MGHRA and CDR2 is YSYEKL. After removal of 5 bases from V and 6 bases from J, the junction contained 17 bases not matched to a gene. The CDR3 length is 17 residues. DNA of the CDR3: TGCGCCAGCAGCGTGTCCACCGGACAGGGTACGGTGAATGGCTACACCTTC. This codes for CASSVSTGQGTVNGYTF.

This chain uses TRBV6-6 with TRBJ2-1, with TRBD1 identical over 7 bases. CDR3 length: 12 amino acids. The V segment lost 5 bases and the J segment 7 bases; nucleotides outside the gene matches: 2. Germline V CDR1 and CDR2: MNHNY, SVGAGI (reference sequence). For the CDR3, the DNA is TGTGCCAGCAGTCCGACAGGGAATGAGCAGTTCTTC. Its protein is CASSPTGNEQFF.

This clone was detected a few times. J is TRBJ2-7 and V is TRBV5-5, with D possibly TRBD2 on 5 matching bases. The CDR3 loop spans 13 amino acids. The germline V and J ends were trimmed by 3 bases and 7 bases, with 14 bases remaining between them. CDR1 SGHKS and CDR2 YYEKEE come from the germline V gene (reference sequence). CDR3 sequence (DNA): TGTGCCAGCAGCTGGACTGGCTCTCGGGAGCAGTACTTC. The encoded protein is CASSWTGSREQYF.

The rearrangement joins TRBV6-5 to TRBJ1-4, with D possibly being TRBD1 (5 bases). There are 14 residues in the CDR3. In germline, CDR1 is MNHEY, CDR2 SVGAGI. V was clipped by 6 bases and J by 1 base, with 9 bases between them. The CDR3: CASSRDRTNEKLFF. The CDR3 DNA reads TGTGCCAGCAGCAGAGACAGAACTAATGAAAAACTGTTTTTT.

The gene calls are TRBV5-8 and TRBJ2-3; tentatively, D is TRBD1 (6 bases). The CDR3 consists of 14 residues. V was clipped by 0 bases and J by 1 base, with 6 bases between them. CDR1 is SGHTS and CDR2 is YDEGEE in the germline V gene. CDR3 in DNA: TGTGCCAGCAGCTTGGACAGGGGCACAGATACGCAGTATTTT. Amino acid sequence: CASSLDRGTDTQYF.

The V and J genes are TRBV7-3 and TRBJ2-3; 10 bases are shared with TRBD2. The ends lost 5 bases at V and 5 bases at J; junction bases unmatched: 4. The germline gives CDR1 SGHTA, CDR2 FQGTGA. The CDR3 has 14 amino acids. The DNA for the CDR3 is TGTGCCAGCAGCCCGGGACTAGCGATAGATACGCAGTATTTT. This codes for CASSPGLAIDTQYF.

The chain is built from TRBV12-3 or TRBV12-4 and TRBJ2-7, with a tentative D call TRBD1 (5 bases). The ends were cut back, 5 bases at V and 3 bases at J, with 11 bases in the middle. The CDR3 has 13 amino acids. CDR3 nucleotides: TGTGCCAGCAGTCTGGGGCGGTACTACGAGCAGTACTTC. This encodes CASSLGRYYEQYF.

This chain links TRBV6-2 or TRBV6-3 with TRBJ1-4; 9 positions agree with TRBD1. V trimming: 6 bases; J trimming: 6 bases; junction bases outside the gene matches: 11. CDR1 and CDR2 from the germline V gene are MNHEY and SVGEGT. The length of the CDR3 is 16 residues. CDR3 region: CASSPGTGRGDEKLFF. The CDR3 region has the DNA TGTGCCAGCAGCCCCGGGACAGGGCGTGGAGATGAAAAACTGTTTTTT.

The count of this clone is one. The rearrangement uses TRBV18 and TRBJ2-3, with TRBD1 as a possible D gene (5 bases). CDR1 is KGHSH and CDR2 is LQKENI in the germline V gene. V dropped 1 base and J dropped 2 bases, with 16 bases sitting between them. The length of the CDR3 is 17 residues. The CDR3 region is CASSPLPRVSYTDTQYF. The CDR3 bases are TGTGCCAGCTCACCACTTCCCAGGGTTAGTTACACAGATACGCAGTATTTT. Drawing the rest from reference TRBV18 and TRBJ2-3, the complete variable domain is NAGVMQNPRHLVRRRGQEARLRCSPMKGHSHVYWYRQLPEEGLKFMVYLQKENIIDESGMPKERFSAEFPKEGPSILRIQQVVRGDSAAYFCASSPLPRVSYTDTQYFGPGTRLTVL.

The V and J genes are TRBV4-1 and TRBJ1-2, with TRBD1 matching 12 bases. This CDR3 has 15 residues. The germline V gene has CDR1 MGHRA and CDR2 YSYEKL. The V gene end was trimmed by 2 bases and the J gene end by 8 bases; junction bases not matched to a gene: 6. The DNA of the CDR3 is TGCGCCAGCAGCCAACGGGACAGGGGGCGCGAGGGCTACACCTTC. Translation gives CASSQRDRGREGYTF.